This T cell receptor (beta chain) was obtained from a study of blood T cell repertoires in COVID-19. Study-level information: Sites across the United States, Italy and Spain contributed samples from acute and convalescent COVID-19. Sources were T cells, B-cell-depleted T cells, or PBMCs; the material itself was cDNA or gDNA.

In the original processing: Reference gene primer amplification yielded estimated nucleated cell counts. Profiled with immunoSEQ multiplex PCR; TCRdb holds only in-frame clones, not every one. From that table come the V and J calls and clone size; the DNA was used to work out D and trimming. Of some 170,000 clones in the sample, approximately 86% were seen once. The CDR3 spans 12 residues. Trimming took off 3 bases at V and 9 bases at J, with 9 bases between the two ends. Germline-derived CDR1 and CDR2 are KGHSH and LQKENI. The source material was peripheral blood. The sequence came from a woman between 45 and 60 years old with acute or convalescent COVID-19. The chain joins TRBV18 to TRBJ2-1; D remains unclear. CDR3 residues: CASSPRLGEQFF. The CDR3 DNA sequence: TGTGCCAGCTCACCGAGACTTGGTGAGCAGTTCTTC.